The rows below give T cell receptor beta chains drawn from one sample of a study of PD-1 blockade in classical Hodgkin lymphoma. Using immunoSEQ multiplex PCR, the repertoire was profiled, and TCRdb retains in-frame clones only, with some absent. The sample lists tens of thousands of clones, roughly three quarters occurring once. Sequenced material: peripheral blood mononuclear cells (PBMCs), taken before the fourth cycle of nivolumab. These receptors were taken from a human donor with classical Hodgkin lymphoma. The CDR3 runs from the conserved cysteine through the conserved F or W. D genes are given only for firm matches. Not all rows give a size; the values are once, few, many and, for expanded clones, a class.

clone_size	j_call	v_call	d_call	cdr3_aa
.	TRBJ1-1	TRBV29-1	.	CSGKQGGLNTEAFF
.	TRBJ2-3	TRBV19	.	CASLSLGTDTQYF
.	TRBJ1-4	TRBV2	.	CASRQEPGREKLFF
.	TRBJ1-2	TRBV7-8	.	CASSSDGRYDYTF
.	TRBJ1-6	TRBV27	.	CASSPLHRNSPLHF
.	TRBJ1-5	TRBV23-1	.	CASSGQPHSNQPQHF
.	TRBJ2-5	TRBV4-2	TRBD2	CASSHPLAGGRQETQYF
.	TRBJ2-1	TRBV5-4	TRBD1	CASTQGAVNEQFF
.	TRBJ1-4	TRBV19	.	CASSIRVATNEKLFF
.	TRBJ2-7	TRBV30	.	CAWQGSTYEQYF
few	TRBJ1-1	TRBV28	.	CASSLGGGANTEAFF
.	TRBJ1-5	TRBV4-3	TRBD1	CASSRSGTGDQPQHF
.	TRBJ2-6	TRBV21-1	.	CASSTRTGLISGANVLTF
.	TRBJ2-3	TRBV2	TRBD2	CASSGTRGADTQYF
.	TRBJ2-1	TRBV2	.	CASSTLRWGDKQFF
.	TRBJ2-7	TRBV27	TRBD2	CASSFIAGAYEQYF
.	TRBJ1-1	TRBV5-4	.	CASSGDEVNTEAFF
.	TRBJ1-1	TRBV6-5	.	CASSYSNMNTEAFF
few	TRBJ2-7	TRBV7-9	TRBD2	CASSLVAGAGEQYF
few	TRBJ2-1	TRBV7-6	.	CASSFGGLHEQFF
.	TRBJ1-3	TRBV4-2	.	CASSQDQISQGRYGNTIYF
.	TRBJ1-5	TRBV27	.	CASSSPGASQPQHF
.	TRBJ2-5	TRBV27	TRBD2	CASSPRLAGPQETQYF
.	TRBJ2-5	TRBV18	.	CASSPPGAGQETQYF
.	TRBJ2-7	TRBV19	.	CASSIEVRAYEQYF
.	TRBJ2-1	TRBV7-3	TRBD2	CASSFTSGAYNEQFF
once	TRBJ1-3	TRBV11-3	.	CASSQARGAGNTIYF
.	TRBJ1-6	TRBV19	TRBD1	CASSVQGSRYSPLHF
.	TRBJ2-2	TRBV9	.	CASSVWEARGELFF
.	TRBJ1-2	TRBV29-1	TRBD1	CSVTRQGAQYGYTF
few	TRBJ2-3	TRBV5-1	.	CASSLGVGDTDTQYF
few	TRBJ2-3	TRBV6-5	.	CASTPPGLTDTQYF
.	TRBJ2-6	TRBV7-2	.	CASSPRAPGANVLTF
.	TRBJ1-6	TRBV4-1	.	CASSQDFQRGRALHF
.	TRBJ2-3	TRBV7-2	.	CASSSRRTSQYF
.	TRBJ2-3	TRBV7-3	TRBD2	CASSYTSGSSTDTQYF
.	TRBJ2-3	TRBV7-2	TRBD2	CASSTRRTSLGDTQYF
.	TRBJ1-2	TRBV25-1	.	CASSESGRLYGYTF
once	TRBJ1-6	TRBV6-5	.	CASSPARGINSPLHF
.	TRBJ2-7	TRBV7-3	.	CASSSVGGAADEQYF
.	TRBJ1-5	TRBV28	.	CASSLYGGNQPQHF
.	TRBJ2-5	TRBV4-3	.	CASSQDIGPQETQYF
.	TRBJ2-4	TRBV7-6	.	CASSLAPGERGAKNIQYF
once	TRBJ1-4	TRBV9	.	CASSPGAWNEKLFF
.	TRBJ1-2	TRBV7-2	TRBD1	CASSLVPGTGGAGGYTF
.	TRBJ1-1	TRBV11-2	.	CASTPGIMNTEAFF
.	TRBJ2-4	TRBV5-1	TRBD1	CASSLQGAGNIQYF
.	TRBJ2-7	TRBV5-5	.	CASSPLSYEQYF
.	TRBJ1-4	TRBV5-3	TRBD1	CARSWAPGQEDEKLFF
.	TRBJ1-3	TRBV4-1	.	CASSLRQSSGNTIYF
once	TRBJ1-2	TRBV5-1	TRBD1	CASSPGQGGGYTF
.	TRBJ2-4	TRBV19	.	CASSTVTWGPTNIQYF
.	TRBJ2-1	TRBV9	.	CASSVSWSRVAEQFF